This T cell receptor beta chain was documented in a study of CD8 T cells in Susac syndrome. Reverse transcription of roughly 0.5 to 1 ug RNA was performed with random hexamers. Across 54 Vbeta and 13 Jbeta, immunoSEQ multiplex PCR amplified TCR beta CDR3. TCRdb used MiXCR to reprocess the immunoSEQ multiplex PCR reads, holding one entry per CDR3 protein. The table has almost 450,000 distinct CDR3 sequences, 85% seen once. Source material: CD8+ T cells from PBMCs. The receptor was isolated from a human donor with multiple sclerosis.

As DNA, the CDR3 is TGTGCCAGCAGTTTGTCTAGCGGGAGCCCCTACGAGCAGTACTTC. Residues: CASSLSSGSPYEQYF. The genes are TRBV12-3 or TRBV12-4 and TRBJ2-7; 10 positions match TRBD2. The CDR3 length is 15 residues. Trimming took 3 bases from V and 2 from J; bases not matched to a gene: 4.